The subject of this entry is one T cell receptor beta chain. This record comes from a study of blood T cell repertoires in COVID-19. Germline lookup yields CDR1 SQVTM and CDR2 ANQGSEA. There are 12 residues in the CDR3. V was pared by 7 bases and J by 1 base, with 10 bases between. In the original workflow: Scientists estimated how many nucleated cells there were by amplifying reference gene primers. The method was immunoSEQ multiplex PCR; TCRdb's version includes in-frame clones alone and lacks a portion of them. D and trimming were read from the DNA, whereas the V and J calls and clone size are those reported in that table. The sample holds some 300,000 clones, roughly 90% seen once. The Seattle patients joined while their infection was active and were tracked longitudinally afterward.

The TCR was taken from a woman aged 25-40 years with COVID-19, enrolled during active disease. The V and J genes are TRBV29-1 and TRBJ1-2; unclear D gene. Input material: peripheral blood. The CDR3 DNA sequence: TGCAGCGCAAGGGAGCTTAACTATGGCTACACCTTC. It codes for CSARELNYGYTF.